Included here is one T cell receptor (beta chain) sequence, with context. What antigen it recognizes has not been identified. Per-base quality was not reported, and no clone a single base away is much larger than it. V lost 7 bases and J lost 5 bases; the stretch between them is 14 bases long. Its CDR3 holds 13 amino acids, cysteine through phenylalanine. The kept DNA is CDR3 alone, 39 bases in frame from the first base. As encoded in the germline V gene, CDR1 is MNHEY while CDR2 is SVGEGT. The data stem from a study of identical twins (TCRdb year 2016). A note on the overall study: TCR alpha and beta repertoires from monozygotic twins, unrelated adults of various ages and cord blood were deep-sequenced to test whether fetal clonotypes persist. Replicate twin experiments were performed at different times using different library preparation protocols to rule out contamination. What the study reported, not specific to this receptor: Fewer insertions were carried by abundant cord blood beta clonotypes, a similar but weaker trend appeared in young adult naive repertoires, and no such trend appeared in memory repertoires. Zero-insertion analyses could be partly confounded by invariant T cells such as MAIT and iNKT, although diverse VJ usage argued against such confounding for most clonotypes. A weaker excess of twin sharing was found in beta out-of-frame sequences because the signal-to-noise ratio was lowered by fewer shared sequences. Out-of-frame TCR alpha sharing in monozygotic twins was systematically underestimated by recombination models, whereas sharing between unrelated individuals was in agreement with the recombination models. Compared with coincidental sharing between unrelated individuals, out-of-frame TCR alpha sequences shared between twins showed an excess of sequences with low generation probability. Because the same donors could not be followed over many years, the conclusions relied on cross-sectional statistical analysis.

All donors were healthy Caucasians. The twin cohort consisted of three pairs of female monozygotic twins, all aged about 18 to 29 years. Positive isolation kits from Invitrogen were used to isolate the CD4+ and CD8+ T cell populations. Preparation of the library involved 5' RACE. The sample was run on an Illumina HiSeq 2000. A universal primer binding site was added through template switching, and the final cDNA carried a unique molecular identifier so that TCR cDNA molecules could be counted accurately. First-strand cDNA for TCR alpha and beta chains was synthesized from specific primers in the conserved constant-segment region. To control for contamination, each cDNA library was double barcoded with a SMART-Mk sample barcode plus Illumina barcodes. TruSeq adapter sequences and Illumina sample barcodes were added in two successive PCR steps. The Illumina HiSeq platform was used with custom primers to sequence TCR alpha and beta cDNA libraries. Per the original workflow: MiGEC processed the raw reads to extract unique molecular identifiers, while MiXCR was used to determine the CDR3 positions. For each individual, recombination models were inferred using an EM algorithm with the repgenHMM and IGoR tools. The tcR package in R was used for shared clonotype analysis, with sharing normalized by the product of cloneset sizes. Out-of-frame nonproductive sequences were analyzed to study raw recombination free of thymic and clonal selection effects. Using fastp trimming at Q25 and MiXCR clonotype assembly, TCRdb reanalyzed the public sequencing data and kept in-frame beta chains. Duplicate CDR3 protein sequences are folded into a single record with the most common DNA and genes. The V and J calls were determined by TCRdb, not by the authors. This sample is represented by 200,000 to 250,000 distinct CDR3 sequences; under 8.5% of them were singletons. The top ten hold 14% to 15% of the sample.

The sample was also reused in another study, on T cells expressing NK-cell markers. That second report states: Three sorted T-cell subsets (CD3+CD56+NKG2C+, CD3+CD56+NKG2C- and CD3+CD56-NKG2C+) from under ten donors had their TCR beta-chain repertoires profiled. Of the eight sequenced donors, seven were found to be HCMV-seropositive and one was found to be HCMV-seronegative. To restrict sorting to alphabetaTCR-expressing T cells, an anti-gammadeltaTCR antibody was added in several experiments. In about six donors, the dominant CD3+CD56+NKG2C+ clonotypes were found to rank among the top 10 CD8+ clonotypes and to make up about 1.0-7.5% of CD8+ T cells. Those dominant clonotypes were again the most abundant among CD3+CD56-NKG2C+ cells in four donors, at about 25-65%. Whether the expanded NKG2C-expressing T cell clones were specific for HCMV antigens remained unclear. Randomly selected healthy volunteers, three men and five women, were used as the eight sequenced donors. HCMV-specific IgG was detected in serum with a commercial ELISA kit to determine HCMV serostatus. MIGEC was used to demultiplex reads and group the reads by UMI, and MiTCR was used to assemble and quantify clonotypes. To exclude erroneous sequences, only TCR cDNA sequences supported by at least two reads were retained. The tcR package was used for downstream repertoire analysis, and clonotypes were matched across fractions by CDR3 nucleotide sequence plus V segment. Antigen specificity was annotated against VDJdb with VDJmatch, allowing one amino acid substitution in CDR3.

The receptor was derived from a woman under 30 in good health. The sample comprised CD8+ T cells sorted from blood. The sequence joins TRBV6-2 or TRBV6-3 to TRBJ1-1, with TRBD1 as a weak D call on 5 bases. The DNA sequence is as follows: TGTGCCAGCACCCTCCGGGGGGGGACTGAAGCTTTCTTT. It is translated as CASTLRGGTEAFF.